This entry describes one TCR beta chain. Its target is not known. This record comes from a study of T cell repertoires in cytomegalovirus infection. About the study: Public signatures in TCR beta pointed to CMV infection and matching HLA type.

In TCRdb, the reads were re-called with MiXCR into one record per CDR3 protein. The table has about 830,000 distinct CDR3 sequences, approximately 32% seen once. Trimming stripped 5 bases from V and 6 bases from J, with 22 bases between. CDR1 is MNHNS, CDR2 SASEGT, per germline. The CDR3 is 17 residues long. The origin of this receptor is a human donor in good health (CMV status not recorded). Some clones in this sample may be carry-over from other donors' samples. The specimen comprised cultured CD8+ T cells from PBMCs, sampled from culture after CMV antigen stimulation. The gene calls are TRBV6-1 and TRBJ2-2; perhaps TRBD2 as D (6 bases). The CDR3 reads CASSYFRTFPGAGELFF. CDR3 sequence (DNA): TGTGCCAGCAGTTATTTCCGGACATTCCCGGGAGCCGGGGAGCTGTTTTTT.